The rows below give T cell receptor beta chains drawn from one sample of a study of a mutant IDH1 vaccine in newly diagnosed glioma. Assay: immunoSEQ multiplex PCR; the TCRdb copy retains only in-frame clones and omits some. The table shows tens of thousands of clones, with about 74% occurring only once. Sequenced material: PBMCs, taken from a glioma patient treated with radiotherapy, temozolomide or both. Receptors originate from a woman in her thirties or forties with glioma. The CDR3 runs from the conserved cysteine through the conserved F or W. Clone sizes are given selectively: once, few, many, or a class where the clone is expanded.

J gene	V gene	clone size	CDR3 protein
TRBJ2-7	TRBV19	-	CASSIGRGSKWSYEQYF
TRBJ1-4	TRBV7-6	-	CASSPAREINEKLFF
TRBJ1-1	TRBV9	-	CASSRGGTEAFF
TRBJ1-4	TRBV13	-	CASSHDRANEKLFF
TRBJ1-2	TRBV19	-	CASRNYGYTF
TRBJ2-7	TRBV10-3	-	CAISAPTDRDEQYF
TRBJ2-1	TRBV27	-	CASWSRNEQFF
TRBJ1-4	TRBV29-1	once	CSVWNEKLFF
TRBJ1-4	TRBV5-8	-	CASSSYRQATNEKLFF
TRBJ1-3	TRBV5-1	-	CASSTTGSGNTIYF
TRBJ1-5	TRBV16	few	CASNRDTTNQPQHF
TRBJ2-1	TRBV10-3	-	CAISQSGGDPGNEQFF
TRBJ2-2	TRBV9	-	CASSGQHHTGELFF
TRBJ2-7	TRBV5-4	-	CASSPDPGSVFEQYF
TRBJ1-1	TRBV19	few	CASSRGEALNTEAFF
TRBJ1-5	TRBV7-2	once	CASSLGISQPQHF
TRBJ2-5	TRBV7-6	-	CASSLATLGSQETQYF
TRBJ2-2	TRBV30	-	CAWRGWVVPDGKNTGELFF
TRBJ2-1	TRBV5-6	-	CASSLPGGAGALNEQFF
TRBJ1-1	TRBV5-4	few	CASSRVPNTEAFF
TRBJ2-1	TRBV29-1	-	CSVALQRGEQFF
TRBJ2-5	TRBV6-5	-	CATGTSGETQYF
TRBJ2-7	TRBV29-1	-	CSARDPPYEQYF
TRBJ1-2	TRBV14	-	CASSRSGTAYGYTF
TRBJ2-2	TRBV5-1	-	CASSFHRDTWANTGELFF